Below, 27 T cell receptor beta chains from the same sample are listed, as sequenced in a study of blood T cell repertoires in COVID-19. Here immunoSEQ multiplex PCR was the method, and the copy in TCRdb shows in-frame clones only, minus some. The data hold about 370,000 clones, with 80% to 90% observed a single time. Sequencing was carried out using PBMCs or T cells enriched from blood (not recorded which). These receptors all come from a man between 18 and 29 years old who had recovered from COVID-19.

The V gene is TRBV6-5, the J gene TRBJ1-2, with 8 bases identical to TRBD1. V shed 0 bases and J 6 bases; nucleotides not matched to a gene: 0. The germline V gene has CDR1 MNHEY and CDR2 SVGAGI. The length of the CDR3 is 13 residues. The CDR3 DNA reads as TGTGCCAGCAGTTACTCGACAGGGGATGGCTACACCTTC. It codes for CASSYSTGDGYTF.

V usage is TRBV7-9 and J usage is TRBJ2-3; 10 nucleotides match TRBD2. The CDR3 is 18 amino acids. The V segment lost 7 bases and the J segment 10 bases; nucleotides outside the gene matches: 23. The germline gives CDR1 SEHNR, CDR2 FQNEAQ (reference sequence). This CDR3 reads CASISLGPSGSIAGAQYF. In nucleotides, the CDR3 is TGTGCCAGCATCTCCCTGGGGCCTAGCGGGAGTATCGCCGGGGCGCAGTATTTT. The whole variable domain, remainder taken from reference TRBV7-9 and TRBJ2-3, is DTGVSQNPRHKITKRGQNVTFRCDPISEHNRLYWYRQTLGQGPEFLTYFQNEAQLEKSRLLSDRFSAERPKGSFSTLEIQRTEQGDSAMYLCASISLGPSGSIAGAQYFGPGTRLTVL.

This chain connects TRBV7-6 to TRBJ1-3; D not resolved. Germline V gene lookup returns CDR1 SGHVS and CDR2 FNYEAQ. The CDR3 sequence is 15 residues long. Trimming removed 3 bases from V and 2 bases from J, with 11 bases in between. The CDR3 nucleotides read TGTGCCAGCAGCTTGTCTTCCGGGGCTGGAAACACCATATATTTT. Translation: CASSLSSGAGNTIYF.

The DNA for the CDR3 is TGTGCCAGCAGTTTCAAACAGTCCACCAATTCACCCCTCCACTTT. Translated, it gives CASSFKQSTNSPLHF. The chain carries TRBV6-5 and TRBJ1-6; D gene ambiguous. The CDR3 extends over 15 amino acids. Germline CDR1 and CDR2: MNHEY and SVGAGI. V was trimmed by 4 bases and J by 7 bases, leaving 14 bases between them.

This clone was recorded many times. The sample carries other DNA sequences with the same CDR3. This rearrangement joins TRBV5-1 to TRBJ1-1, with D hard to call. The length of the CDR3 is 13 residues. The germline V and J ends were trimmed by 0 bases and 1 base, with 4 bases remaining between them. Germline V gives CDR1 SGHRS, CDR2 YFSETQ. The CDR3 sequence: CASSLDRNTEAFF. The CDR3 DNA reads as TGCGCCAGCAGCTTGGACAGGAACACTGAAGCTTTCTTT.

The J gene is TRBJ2-7, the V gene TRBV29-1, with D maybe TRBD1 (6 bases). Germline CDR1 SQVTM, CDR2 ANQGSEA. V was trimmed by 7 bases and J by 2 bases, leaving 12 bases between them. The CDR3 spans 12 residues. The CDR3 region has the DNA TGCAGCGCTCGGGACAACCCCTACGAGCAGTACTTC. Translation gives CSARDNPYEQYF.

The chain recombines TRBV29-1 with TRBJ1-4, with a possible D match to TRBD1 (6 bases). V lost 7 bases, J lost 3 bases, and 15 bases lay in between. The CDR3 is made up of 14 amino acids. Germline V CDR1 and CDR2: SQVTM, ANQGSEA. The CDR3 coding sequence is TGCAGCGCCTACACAGGGACGGCTAATGAAAAACTGTTTTTT. It codes for CSAYTGTANEKLFF.

This chain links TRBV18 with TRBJ2-2, with 7 bases fitting TRBD1. The germline V gene has CDR1 KGHSH and CDR2 LQKENI. Trimming at V came to 4 bases and at J to 0 bases, leaving 5 bases not matched to a gene. The CDR3 covers 16 residues. The CDR3 coding sequence is TGTGCCAGCTCACGTCTAGGACAGGCGAACACCGGGGAGCTGTTTTTT. It encodes CASSRLGQANTGELFF.

The chain couples TRBV5-8 to TRBJ2-7; 12 bases fit TRBD2. The CDR3 extends over 19 amino acids. J gave up 1 base and V 3 bases, and 14 bases lay outside the gene matches. Germline CDR1 is SGHTS and CDR2 is YDEGEE. The CDR3 DNA reads as TGTGCCAGCAGCTCGATGACTAGCGGGGGCTTTGGGTTATCCTACGAGCAGTACTTC. It is translated as CASSSMTSGGFGLSYEQYF.

The J gene is TRBJ1-1, the V gene TRBV19, with D maybe TRBD1 (6 bases). CDR3 size: 15 residues. V was trimmed by 3 bases and J by 0 bases, leaving 11 bases between them. Germline V gives CDR1 LNHDA, CDR2 SQIVND (reference sequence). The CDR3 here is CASSIRGRMNTEAFF. In DNA, the CDR3 is TGTGCCAGTAGTATCAGGGGACGGATGAACACTGAAGCTTTCTTT.

The CDR3 sequence is CASSLGGGQEQPQHF. The CDR3, as DNA: TGTGCCAGCAGCTTAGGGGGGGGCCAGGAACAGCCCCAGCATTTT. V usage is TRBV5-4 and J usage is TRBJ1-5; D possibly corresponds to TRBD1 (6 bases). Germline CDR1 is SGHNT and CDR2 is YYREEE (reference sequence). The CDR3 totals 15 residues. Between the trimmed V and J ends, which lost 2 bases and 7 bases, there was a span of 16 bases.

This clone turned up a few times. V is TRBV10-3 and J is TRBJ1-4; no definite D call. The CDR3 has 14 amino acids. Per the germline V gene, CDR1 is ENHRY and CDR2 is SYGVKD. Trimming stripped 4 bases from V and 5 bases from J, with 11 bases between. DNA of the CDR3: TGTGCCATCAGTGTGTCAGACAAGAATGAAAAACTGTTTTTT. Amino acids: CAISVSDKNEKLFF.

The CDR3, as DNA: TGTGCCAGCAGCTCCACGACAGGGGGCAGCACCGGGGAGCTGTTTTTT. Its protein is CASSSTTGGSTGELFF. This chain connects TRBV7-3 to TRBJ2-2; 10 bases map to TRBD1. CDR1 is SGHTA and CDR2 is FQGTGA in the germline V gene. The CDR3 extends over 16 amino acids. The ends lost 4 bases at V and 4 bases at J; junction bases unmatched: 6.

The V gene is TRBV4-1, the J gene TRBJ2-1; 12 bases align to TRBD2. V trimming: 1 base; J trimming: 5 bases; junction bases outside the gene matches: 3. Germline V lookup: CDR1 MGHRA, CDR2 YSYEKL. The CDR3 totals 16 residues. The CDR3 here is CASSQGGLAGNNEQFF. In DNA, the CDR3 is TGCGCCAGCAGCCAAGGCGGACTAGCGGGGAACAATGAGCAGTTCTTC.

This sequence joins TRBV19 and TRBJ1-1, with D perhaps matching TRBD1 (6 bases). The CDR3 is 13 residues long. Trimming stripped 7 bases from V and 8 bases from J, with 17 bases between. Germline V gives CDR1 LNHDA, CDR2 SQIVND (reference sequence). The CDR3: CASIVTGLTEAFF. The CDR3 DNA sequence: TGTGCCAGTATTGTGACAGGACTTACCGAAGCTTTCTTT.

This clone was observed a few times. The V and J genes are TRBV12-3 or TRBV12-4 and TRBJ2-3, with TRBD1 as a possible D gene (5 bases). V was cut by 6 bases and J by 7 bases, with 8 bases left in between. The CDR3 is 11 amino acids. Here the CDR3 DNA reads TGTGCCAGCAGAGGGGTGTATACGCAGTATTTT. Encoded protein: CASRGVYTQYF.

The chain links TRBV4-1 to TRBJ2-1; 12 bases agree with TRBD2. The CDR3 length is 20 residues. Germline V CDR1 and CDR2: MGHRA, YSYEKL. The J segment lost 4 bases and the V segment lost 1 base, leaving 14 bases of the junction unmatched. CDR3 bases: TGCGCCAGCAGCCAAGGAAGGGCCCTAGCGGGGGGGCGAAAATACAATGAGCAGTTCTTC. Its translation is CASSQGRALAGGRKYNEQFF.

This clone was observed a few times. The genes are TRBV5-1 and TRBJ1-1; D may be TRBD1 (6 bases). Germline CDR1 reads SGHRS; CDR2 reads YFSETQ. V was shortened by 4 bases and J by 11 bases, with 18 bases between the two germline ends. The CDR3 length is 13 residues. The CDR3 DNA reads as TGCGCCAGCAGCCCGCGGACAGACGGTGGGGCTTTCTTT. Translated: CASSPRTDGGAFF.

This rearrangement joins TRBV28 to TRBJ2-7; 7 positions match TRBD1. Trimming removed 10 bases from V and 2 bases from J; junction bases left unmatched: 11. The CDR3 length is 14 residues. The germline V gene has CDR1 MDHEN and CDR2 SYDVKM. The CDR3 here is CATAAGTATYEQYF. CDR3 nucleotide sequence: TGTGCCACCGCGGCCGGGACAGCAACCTACGAGCAGTACTTC.

This rearrangement joins TRBV10-3 to TRBJ1-4; the D gene is possibly TRBD1 (6 bases). CDR3 length: 12 amino acids. V dropped 10 bases and J dropped 8 bases, with 14 bases sitting between them. CDR1 is ENHRY and CDR2 is SYGVKD in the germline V gene. CDR3 nucleotide sequence: TGTGCCACCCGACAGGAGGAGGAAAAACTGTTTTTT. Amino acids: CATRQEEEKLFF.

The genes are TRBV5-6 and TRBJ1-3; 7 bases are shared with TRBD1. CDR1 is SGHDT, CDR2 YYEEEE, per germline. This CDR3 is 18 amino acids long. J was trimmed by 0 bases and V by 4 bases; bases with no gene match: 13. The DNA of the CDR3 is TGTGCCAGCAGCCTCGGGACAGCAGTTTCCCGCTCTGGAAACACCATATATTTT. Protein product: CASSLGTAVSRSGNTIYF.

The rearrangement joins TRBV2 to TRBJ2-1; 11 nucleotides align to TRBD2. This CDR3 comprises 17 residues. J was trimmed by 7 bases and V by 5 bases; bases with no gene match: 13. The germline gives CDR1 SNHLY, CDR2 FYNNEI. As DNA, the CDR3 is TGTGCCAGCAGTCTACACGAGGATAGCGGGAGGGCAAATGAGCAGTTCTTC. As protein: CASSLHEDSGRANEQFF.

The chain joins TRBV28 to TRBJ1-4; perhaps TRBD1 as D (5 bases). The CDR3 runs to 12 residues. Germline V gene sequence: CDR1 MDHEN, CDR2 SYDVKM. Trimming took off 4 bases at V and 8 bases at J, with 8 bases between the two ends. This CDR3 reads CASSSRGEKLFF. Written as DNA, the CDR3 is TGTGCCAGCAGTTCTAGGGGCGAAAAACTGTTTTTT.

V usage is TRBV5-4 and J usage is TRBJ2-1, with 11 nucleotides matching TRBD2. The CDR3 has 19 residues. J gave up 0 bases and V 2 bases, and 10 bases lay outside the gene matches. From germline, CDR1 is SGHNT and CDR2 YYREEE (reference sequence). Written as DNA, the CDR3 is TGTGCCAGCAGCTTATCGTGGACTAGCGGGTTGAGCTCCTACAATGAGCAGTTCTTC. As protein: CASSLSWTSGLSSYNEQFF.

This clone was found a few times. This chain uses TRBV7-2 with TRBJ1-1; 7 bases match TRBD1. V was pared by 5 bases and J by 6 bases, with 12 bases of the junction left unmatched. The CDR3 runs 15 residues. The germline CDR1 and CDR2 sequences are SGHTA and FQGNSA. In DNA form, the CDR3 reads TGTGCCAGCAGCGAGCGTCAGGGGGGAAAGGCTGAAGCTTTCTTT. It codes for CASSERQGGKAEAFF.

The J gene is TRBJ1-3, the V gene TRBV4-1; D gene unclear. CDR1 is MGHRA and CDR2 is YSYEKL in the germline V gene. Trimming removed 0 bases at V and 2 bases at J, with 8 bases between. The CDR3 covers 15 residues. The CDR3 coding sequence is TGCGCCAGCAGCCAAGATGAGGGAACTGGAAACACCATATATTTT. Protein sequence: CASSQDEGTGNTIYF.

CDR3 in amino acids: CASSLEGSDRGYTDTQYF. As DNA, the CDR3 is TGCGCCAGCAGCTTGGAGGGTTCCGACAGGGGTTACACAGATACGCAGTATTTT. The chain is built from TRBV5-1 and TRBJ2-3; TRBD1 matches 8 bases. V lost 0 bases and J lost 2; bases outside the gene matches: 11. The CDR3 is 18 amino acids. Germline V gives CDR1 SGHRS, CDR2 YFSETQ. Drawing the rest from reference TRBV5-1 and TRBJ2-3, the complete variable domain is KAGVTQTPRYLIKTRGQQVTLSCSPISGHRSVSWYQQTPGQGLQFLFEYFSETQRNKGNFPGRFSGRQFSNSRSEMNVSTLELGDSALYLCASSLEGSDRGYTDTQYFGPGTRLTVL.